This T cell receptor beta chain is from a study of T cell changes during pregnancy in multiple sclerosis. The CDR3 covers 15 residues. Germline V CDR1 and CDR2: LNHDA, SQIVND (reference sequence). V was trimmed by 7 bases and J by 4 bases, leaving 16 bases between them. Clones were read by immunoSEQ multiplex PCR, and TCRdb kept only the in-frame ones, dropping some. Of 70,000 or so clones in the sample, roughly 91% are singletons; the top ten hold around 0.64%. The clonotype comes from a female donor in good health, enrolled as a control in a pregnancy study. The sample was peripheral blood, taken in the third trimester of pregnancy. This rearrangement joins TRBV19 to TRBJ2-2; weak D call: TRBD1 (6 bases). The CDR3 DNA reads TGTGCCAGTACCCAGACAGGAAGGGCCACCGGGGAGCTGTTTTTT. This translates into CASTQTGRATGELFF.